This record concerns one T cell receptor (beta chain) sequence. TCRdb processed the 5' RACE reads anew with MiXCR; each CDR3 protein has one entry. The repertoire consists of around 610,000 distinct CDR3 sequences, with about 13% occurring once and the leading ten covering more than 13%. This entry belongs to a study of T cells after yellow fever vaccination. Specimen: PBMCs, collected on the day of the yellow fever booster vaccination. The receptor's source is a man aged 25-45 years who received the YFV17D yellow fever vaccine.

The CDR3 region has the DNA TGTGCCAGCAGCTTAGTAGGACTAGCGGGAGAAGAGACCCAGTACTTC. This gives the protein CASSLVGLAGEETQYF. The V and J genes are TRBV5-6 and TRBJ2-5; 13 nucleotides align to TRBD2. V shed 2 bases, J shed 3 bases, and the junction held 4 bases outside the gene matches. The CDR3 is 16 residues long. CDR1 is SGHDT and CDR2 is YYEEEE in the germline V gene.